The 6 T cell receptor beta chains given below trace back to one sample, sequenced in a study of T cell repertoires in cytomegalovirus infection. TCRdb called the reads again in MiXCR, with one record for every CDR3 protein. This table has some 600,000 distinct CDR3 sequences, approximately 25% appearing once. Input material: CD8+ T cells from PBMCs. The source is a human donor in good health (CMV status not recorded). Some clones in this sample may be carry-over from other donors' samples.

A few counts support this clonotype. V usage is TRBV12-3 or TRBV12-4 and J usage is TRBJ2-1, with 9 bases identical to TRBD2. The junction had 16 bases not matched to a gene; V was cut back by 6 bases and J by 4 bases. The CDR3 loop spans 18 amino acids. The CDR3 is CASSPSASGALPYNEQFF. As DNA, the CDR3 is TGTGCCAGCAGCCCCTCCGCTAGCGGGGCTCTACCTTACAATGAGCAGTTCTTC.

The chain has TRBV23-1 and TRBJ2-7, with D possibly being TRBD1 (6 bases). TRBV23-1 is an ORF, with its function uncertain. V was clipped by 2 bases and J by 4 bases, with 15 bases between them. This CDR3 has 15 amino acids. The CDR3 sequence: CASSQRDTVLYEQYF. The CDR3 DNA is TGCGCCAGCAGTCAAAGGGACACCGTCCTATACGAGCAGTACTTC.

This clonotype showed up just a few times. This chain connects TRBV5-4 to TRBJ2-6; D perhaps matches TRBD1 (6 bases). This CDR3 comprises 18 residues. Germline assignment: CDR1 SGHNT and CDR2 YYREEE (reference sequence). V lost 4 bases, J lost 1 base, and 18 bases lay in between. CDR3 region: CASSPYRQERSGANVLTF. The DNA for the CDR3 is TGTGCCAGCAGCCCGTATAGACAGGAAAGATCTGGGGCCAACGTCCTGACTTTC.

Many counts were recorded for this clonotype. The V and J genes are TRBV7-6 and TRBJ2-1; 8 bases are shared with TRBD2. V lost 2 bases, J lost 6 bases, and 9 bases stayed unmatched. Germline V CDR1 and CDR2: SGHVS, FNYEAQ. This CDR3 comprises 16 residues. The DNA of the CDR3 is TGTGCCAGCAGCTTACGCGGGGGGCTACCTAGCAATGAGCAGTTCTTC. Amino acid sequence: CASSLRGGLPSNEQFF.

This clonotype was seen more than once but under ten times. J is TRBJ2-1 and V is TRBV29-1, with 10 bases lining up with TRBD2. Germline assignment: CDR1 SQVTM and CDR2 ANQGSEA. V shed 1 base and J 3 bases; nucleotides not matched to a gene: 3. The CDR3 is 15 residues long. In DNA form, the CDR3 reads TGCAGCGTTGAAGGAGGACTAGCGGTCTACAATGAGCAGTTCTTC. Amino acids: CSVEGGLAVYNEQFF.

The V call is TRBV4-1, the J call TRBJ2-3, with a possible D match to TRBD2 (6 bases). This CDR3 is built from 15 residues. V was shortened by 3 bases and J by 1 base, with 11 bases between the two germline ends. Per the germline V gene, CDR1 is MGHRA and CDR2 is YSYEKL. CDR3 sequence (DNA): TGCGCCAGCAGCCAGGAGCAGCGGGGCACAGATACGCAGTATTTT. It specifies CASSQEQRGTDTQYF.